One TCR beta chain is described in this entry. Generated by immunoSEQ multiplex PCR, the TCRdb table keeps only in-frame clones and is missing some. The table includes roughly 500,000 clones, over 75% detected once. This specimen comes from a study of blood T cell repertoires in COVID-19. V shed 1 base and J shed 1 base, with 9 bases lying between them. Germline loops: CDR1 SGHTA, CDR2 FQGTGA. The CDR3 has 15 residues. V gene TRBV7-3 combines with J gene TRBJ2-3; a possible D gene is TRBD2 (5 bases). The clonotype originates from a human donor in a cohort sampled during active COVID-19. Sequenced input: peripheral blood. The CDR3 DNA is TGTGCCAGCAGCTTAAGTATTAGCGGCACAGATACGCAGTATTTT. Encoded protein: CASSLSISGTDTQYF.